This TCR beta chain was sequenced during a study of T cells in Graves' hyperthyroidism and ophthalmopathy. RNA transcripts were the template for amplifying TCR beta CDR3 regions. TCR CDR3 regions were first amplified by RT-PCR with HTBI primers. TCRdb fed the multiplex PCR reads into MiXCR, producing one record per CDR3 protein. This table holds about 610,000 distinct CDR3 sequences, about 15% found once. This clonotype was found many times. This TCR derives from a woman aged 40-49 years with Graves' ophthalmopathy. The sample comprised blood.

The chain's CDR3 is CASSGQRELYGYTF. The DNA of the CDR3 is TGCGCCAGCAGTGGACAGCGGGAACTCTATGGCTACACCTTC. The chain combines TRBV10-2 with TRBJ1-2; D may be TRBD1 (5 bases). The V gene's germline CDR1 is WSHSY and CDR2 SAAADI. This CDR3 region has 14 residues. Trimming shortened V by 4 bases and J by 4 bases, and 13 bases separated the two germline ends.